This TCR beta chain was obtained from a study of T cells after yellow fever vaccination. Template switching with 5'RACE generated the TCR cDNA and added a universal primer site and UMIs. MiXCR was run by TCRdb on the 5' RACE reads, yielding one entry per CDR3 protein. Among 400,000 to 450,000 distinct CDR3 sequences listed, roughly a sixth were seen once. Trimming took 6 bases from V and 4 from J; bases not matched to a gene: 8. The CDR3 is 15 amino acids. CDR1 and CDR2 (germline): SEHNR, FQNEAQ (reference sequence). This material consisted of PBMCs, taken before the yellow fever booster vaccination. The chain joins TRBV7-9 to TRBJ1-2; 10 bases map to TRBD1. The clonotype originates from a man aged 18 to 30 who received the YFV17D yellow fever vaccine. Written as DNA, the CDR3 is TGTGCCAGCAGGGAGACAGGGGGCGAGGCCTATGGCTACACCTTC. Its protein is CASRETGGEAYGYTF.